These T cell receptor beta chains were read from a single sample in a study of post-analysis software for immune sequencing data. TCRdb reanalysed the PCR reads using MiXCR and keeps one entry per CDR3 protein. The sample lists 180,000 or so distinct CDR3 sequences, 25% to 35% seen once, with more than 3% in the top ten. Source material: blood. These receptors came from a girl younger than 18 with multiple sclerosis. Both conserved end residues are part of each CDR3. D genes are given only for firm matches. A clone size is listed for some rows: how often the clone was seen (once, few, many), or a class if it is expanded.

size | J | V | D | CDR3 | DNA
few | TRBJ1-2 | TRBV5-1 | TRBD1 | CASTPTGGNYGYTF | TGCGCCAGCACCCCGACAGGGGGGAACTATGGCTACACCTTC
NA | TRBJ2-2 | TRBV29-1 | NA | CSVGHGANTGELFF | TGCAGCGTGGGACATGGCGCGAACACCGGGGAGCTGTTTTTT
few | TRBJ2-4 | TRBV6-1 | NA | CASSDGPRIDIQYF | TGTGCCAGCAGTGATGGGCCTAGGATCGACATTCAGTACTTC
many | TRBJ2-3 | TRBV29-1 | NA | CSVDDSADTQYF | TGCAGCGTTGACGATAGCGCAGATACGCAGTATTTT
many | TRBJ2-1 | TRBV2 | TRBD2 | CASSVGGLAGGSEQFF | TGTGCCAGCAGTGTTGGAGGACTAGCGGGGGGGTCGGAGCAGTTCTTC
many | TRBJ2-1 | TRBV5-4 | TRBD1 | CASSPRTQQGDEQFF | TGTGCCAGCAGCCCTAGGACCCAGCAGGGGGATGAGCAGTTCTTC
NA | TRBJ2-1 | TRBV20-1 | TRBD2 | CSARDLYLVGGSSDEQFF | TGCAGTGCTAGAGATCTCTATCTAGTTGGCGGGAGTTCTGATGAGCAGTTCTTC
many | TRBJ2-1 | TRBV12-3/TRBV12-4 | TRBD2 | CASSSSGSVSYNEQFF | TGTGCCAGCAGTTCGAGCGGGAGTGTCTCCTACAATGAGCAGTTCTTC
many | TRBJ2-7 | TRBV2 | NA | CASRFRGTEQYF | TGTGCCAGCAGATTCCGCGGGACCGAGCAGTACTTC
many | TRBJ1-2 | TRBV3-1 | NA | CASSQDTYGYTF | TGTGCCAGCAGCCAAGACACTTATGGCTACACCTTC
NA | TRBJ2-1 | TRBV27 | NA | CASSILPHEQFF | TGCGCCAGCAGCATTTTACCCCATGAGCAGTTCTTC
many | TRBJ2-4 | TRBV25-1 | TRBD1 | CASSADRGGVDIQYF | TGTGCCAGCAGTGCTGACAGGGGGGGCGTTGACATTCAGTACTTC
many | TRBJ2-7 | TRBV15 | TRBD1 | CATSRGDRVDEQYF | TGTGCCACCAGCAGGGGCGACAGGGTGGACGAGCAGTACTTC
NA | TRBJ1-6 | TRBV7-3 | TRBD1 | CASSLTGQGNSPLHF | TGTGCCAGCAGCTTAACCGGACAGGGGAATTCACCCCTCCACTTT
NA | TRBJ2-5 | TRBV5-1 | TRBD2 | CASSSGLASYQETQYF | TGCGCCAGCAGCTCCGGACTAGCTTCGTACCAAGAGACCCAGTACTTC
many | TRBJ1-2 | TRBV7-9 | TRBD1 | CASSFGTGGNYGYTF | TGTGCCAGCAGCTTCGGGACAGGGGGAAACTATGGCTACACCTTC
NA | TRBJ2-4 | TRBV6-1 | NA | CASSQMVGDIQYF | TGTGCCAGCAGTCAAATGGTGGGGGACATTCAGTACTTC
many | TRBJ2-1 | TRBV11-2 | TRBD2 | CATQFGLAGISYNEQFF | TGTGCCACCCAATTCGGACTAGCGGGGATCTCCTACAATGAGCAGTTCTTC
NA | TRBJ2-7 | TRBV4-2 | NA | CASSQADSADYEQYF | TGTGCCAGCAGCCAAGCTGATTCGGCGGACTACGAGCAGTACTTC
many | TRBJ2-1 | TRBV5-4 | TRBD1 | CASSPGQKYNEQFF | TGTGCCAGTTCACCGGGACAGAAATACAATGAGCAGTTCTTC
few | TRBJ2-5 | TRBV15 | TRBD1 | CATSTNSGQGEAQYF | TGTGCCACCAGCACCAACTCGGGGCAGGGGGAAGCCCAGTACTTC
few | TRBJ2-6 | TRBV6-6 | NA | CASNPGANVLTF | TGTGCCAGCAATCCTGGGGCCAACGTCCTGACTTTC
once | TRBJ1-1 | TRBV27 | TRBD1 | CASSGRTGRVNTEAFF | TGTGCCAGCAGTGGCCGGACAGGGAGGGTGAACACTGAAGCTTTCTTT
few | TRBJ1-1 | TRBV20-1 | NA | CSARGLLNTEAFF | TGCAGTGCTAGGGGGCTCTTGAACACTGAAGCTTTCTTT
few | TRBJ2-3 | TRBV3-1 | TRBD2 | CASTSGGASTDTQYF | TGTGCCAGCACTAGCGGGGGGGCTAGCACAGATACGCAGTATTTT
NA | TRBJ2-1 | TRBV20-1 | TRBD2 | CSARDSGRRGGNEQFF | TGCAGTGCTAGAGATAGCGGGAGGAGGGGAGGAAATGAGCAGTTCTTC
many | TRBJ2-6 | TRBV6-2/TRBV6-3 | TRBD1 | CASRSGQGRAGANVLTF | TGTGCCAGCAGAAGCGGACAGGGAAGGGCCGGGGCCAACGTCCTGACTTTC
many | TRBJ2-5 | TRBV4-1 | TRBD2 | CASSPWTGLAGGLQETQYF | TGCGCCAGCAGCCCATGGACAGGACTAGCGGGGGGTCTCCAAGAGACCCAGTACTTC
NA | TRBJ1-5 | TRBV12-3/TRBV12-4 | TRBD1 | CASSFGDRGYQPQHF | TGTGCCAGCAGTTTCGGGGACAGGGGCTATCAGCCCCAGCATTTT
NA | TRBJ2-5 | TRBV28 | TRBD1 | CASRTRDRERETQYF | TGTGCCAGCAGGACCCGGGACAGGGAGAGAGAGACCCAGTACTTC
NA | TRBJ2-3 | TRBV20-1 | NA | CSARDESLGTDTQYF | TGCAGTGCTAGAGATGAGTCCCTGGGCACAGATACGCAGTATTTT
many | TRBJ1-4 | TRBV20-1 | NA | CSARDPAETNEKLFF | TGCAGTGCTAGAGATCCGGCAGAAACTAATGAAAAACTGTTTTTT
many | TRBJ2-3 | TRBV29-1 | NA | CSGLQWDTQYF | TGCAGCGGCCTACAGTGGGATACGCAGTATTTT
many | TRBJ2-6 | TRBV20-1 | NA | CSARDPEAPSSGANVLTF | TGCAGTGCTAGAGATCCGGAGGCCCCTTCCTCTGGGGCCAACGTCCTGACTTTC
NA | TRBJ2-3 | TRBV6-5 | NA | CASSYSHMRSPSTDTQYF | TGTGCCAGCAGTTACTCACACATGAGAAGCCCTAGCACAGATACGCAGTATTTT
NA | TRBJ1-4 | TRBV4-1 | NA | CASSQKKVAGTNNEKLFF | TGCGCCAGCAGCCAAAAAAAAGTCGCCGGGACGAACAATGAAAAACTGTTTTTT
NA | TRBJ1-2 | TRBV18 | NA | CASSQGQEGSYTF | TGTGCCAGCTCACAGGGACAAGAAGGTAGCTACACCTTC
many | TRBJ2-3 | TRBV29-1 | NA | CSVERTLTDTQYF | TGCAGCGTTGAACGGACCCTCACAGATACGCAGTATTTT